This T cell receptor beta chain appears in the sequencing data of a study of blood T cell repertoires in COVID-19. The table came from immunoSEQ multiplex PCR; TCRdb's copy has only in-frame clones and leaves some out. Here the sample spans 230,000 or so clones, 75% to 90% being singletons. V was trimmed by 1 base and J by 4 bases, leaving 4 bases between them. The CDR3 is made up of 12 amino acids. Germline lookup yields CDR1 LNHDA and CDR2 SQIVND (reference sequence). V and J are TRBV19 and TRBJ1-1; D ambiguous. Sequencing was performed on peripheral blood. The sequence derives from a middle-aged woman who had recovered from COVID-19. The CDR3 bases are TGTGCCAGTAGTATAGGGAGCACTGAAGCTTTCTTT. This gives the protein CASSIGSTEAFF. The full variable domain, completed using reference TRBV19 and TRBJ1-1, is DGGITQSPKYLFRKEGQNVTLSCEQNLNHDAMYWYRQDPGQGLRLIYYSQIVNDFQKGDIAEGYSVSREKKESFPLTVTSAQKNPTAFYLCASSIGSTEAFFGQGTRLTVV.